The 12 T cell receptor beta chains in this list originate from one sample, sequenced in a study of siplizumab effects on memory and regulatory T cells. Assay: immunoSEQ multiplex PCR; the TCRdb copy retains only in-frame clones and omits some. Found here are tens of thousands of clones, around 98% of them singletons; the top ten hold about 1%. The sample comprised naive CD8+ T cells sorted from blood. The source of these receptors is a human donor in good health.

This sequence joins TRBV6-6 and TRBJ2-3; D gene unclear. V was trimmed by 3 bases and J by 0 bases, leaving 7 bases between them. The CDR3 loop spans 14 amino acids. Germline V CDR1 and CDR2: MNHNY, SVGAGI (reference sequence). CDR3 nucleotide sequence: TGTGCCAGCAGTTATGTGCCCAGCACAGATACGCAGTATTTT. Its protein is CASSYVPSTDTQYF.

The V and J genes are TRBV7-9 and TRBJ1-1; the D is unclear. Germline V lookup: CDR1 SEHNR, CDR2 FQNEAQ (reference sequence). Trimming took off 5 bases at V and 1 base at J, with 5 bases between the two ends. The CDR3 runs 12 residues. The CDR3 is CASSQENTEAFF. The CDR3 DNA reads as TGTGCCAGCAGCCAGGAGAACACTGAAGCTTTCTTT.

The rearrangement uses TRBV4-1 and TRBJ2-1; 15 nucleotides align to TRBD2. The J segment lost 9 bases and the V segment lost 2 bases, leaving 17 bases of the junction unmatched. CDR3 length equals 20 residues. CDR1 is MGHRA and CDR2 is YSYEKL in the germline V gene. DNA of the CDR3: TGCGCCAGCAGCCAACTCGGGACTAGCGGGAGGTGGATAAAAAATGGTGAGCAGTTCTTC. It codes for CASSQLGTSGRWIKNGEQFF.

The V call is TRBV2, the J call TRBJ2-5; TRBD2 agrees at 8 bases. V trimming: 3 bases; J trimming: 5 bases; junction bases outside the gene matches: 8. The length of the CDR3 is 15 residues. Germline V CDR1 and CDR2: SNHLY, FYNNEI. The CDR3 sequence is CASSDLAGLGETQYF. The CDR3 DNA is TGTGCCAGCAGTGACTTAGCGGGGTTAGGGGAGACCCAGTACTTC.

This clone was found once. The CDR3 DNA reads as TGCGCCAGCAGCCAATTAGCGGCCGGGGAGCTGTTTTTT. Translating gives CASSQLAAGELFF. V usage is TRBV4-1 and J usage is TRBJ2-2, with TRBD2 as a possible D gene (6 bases). Germline CDR1 and CDR2: MGHRA and YSYEKL. The V and J ends lost 2 bases and 6 bases respectively, with 7 bases between them. CDR3 length: 13 amino acids.

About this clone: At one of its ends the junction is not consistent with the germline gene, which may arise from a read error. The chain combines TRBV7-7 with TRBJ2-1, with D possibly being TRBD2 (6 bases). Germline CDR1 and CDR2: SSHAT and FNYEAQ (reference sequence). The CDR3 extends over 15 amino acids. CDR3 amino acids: CASSPTSSSYNEQFF. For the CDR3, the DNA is TGTGCTAGCAGCCCGACTAGTAGCTCCTACAATGAGCAGTTCTTC.

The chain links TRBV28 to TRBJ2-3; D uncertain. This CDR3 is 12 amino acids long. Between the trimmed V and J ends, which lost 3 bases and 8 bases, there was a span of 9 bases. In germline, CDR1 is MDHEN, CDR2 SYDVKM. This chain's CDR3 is CASSFQVATQYF. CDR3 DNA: TGTGCCAGCAGTTTCCAGGTCGCTACGCAGTATTTT.

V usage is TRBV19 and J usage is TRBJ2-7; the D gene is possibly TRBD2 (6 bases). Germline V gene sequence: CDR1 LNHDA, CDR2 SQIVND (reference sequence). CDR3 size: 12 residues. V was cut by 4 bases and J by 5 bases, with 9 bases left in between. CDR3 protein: CASSTGGDEQYF. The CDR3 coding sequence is TGTGCCAGTAGTACCGGAGGGGACGAGCAGTACTTC.

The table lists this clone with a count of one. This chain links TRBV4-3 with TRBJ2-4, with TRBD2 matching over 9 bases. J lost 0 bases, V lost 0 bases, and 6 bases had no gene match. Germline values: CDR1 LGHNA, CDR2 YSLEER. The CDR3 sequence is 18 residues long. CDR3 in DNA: TGCGCCAGCAGCCAAGAGTCTAGCGGGACCCTAGCCAAAAACATTCAGTACTTC. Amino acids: CASSQESSGTLAKNIQYF.

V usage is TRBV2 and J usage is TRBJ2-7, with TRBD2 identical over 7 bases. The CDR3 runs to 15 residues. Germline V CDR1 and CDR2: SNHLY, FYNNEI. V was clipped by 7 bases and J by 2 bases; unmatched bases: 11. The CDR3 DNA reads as TGTGCCAGCAAAGAGATAGCGGGTCTCGCCTACGAGCAGTACTTC. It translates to CASKEIAGLAYEQYF.

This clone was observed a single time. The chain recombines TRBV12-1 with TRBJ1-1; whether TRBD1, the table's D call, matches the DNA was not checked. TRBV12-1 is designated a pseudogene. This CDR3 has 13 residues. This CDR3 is CASSSLRQEEAFF. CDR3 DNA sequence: TGTGCCAGCAGCTCCCTTCGACAGGAGGAAGCTTTCTTT.

In DNA, the CDR3 is TGTGCCAGCAGGGACAGGGGCCCCTACAATGAGCAGTTCTTC. Protein: CASRDRGPYNEQFF. This chain uses TRBV2 with TRBJ2-1; 9 positions agree with TRBD1. This CDR3 has 14 residues. CDR1 SNHLY and CDR2 FYNNEI come from the germline V gene. J gave up 2 bases and V 6 bases, and 2 bases lay outside the gene matches.